The 11 T cell receptor beta chains below come from one sample, sequenced in a study of identical twins. From the 5' RACE reads, TCRdb called clonotypes with MiXCR, one entry per CDR3 protein. This sample has hundreds of thousands of distinct CDR3 sequences, with 18% found just once. This same sample was also taken into another study, of T cells expressing NK-cell markers.

The material sequenced was PBMCs. Source of these receptors: a woman under 30 in good health.

This clonotype was recorded a few times. This rearrangement joins TRBV2 to TRBJ2-7; D is possibly TRBD1 (5 bases). The CDR3 sequence is 17 residues long. The germline gives CDR1 SNHLY, CDR2 FYNNEI. V gave up 4 bases and J gave up 5 bases, with 24 bases separating them. Written as DNA, the CDR3 is TGTGCCAGCAGTGGGAAGGTATGGCAGGGCGGATTGGACGAGCAGTACTTC. This codes for CASSGKVWQGGLDEQYF.

The gene calls are TRBV18 and TRBJ2-1; TRBD1 or TRBD2 may be the D gene (6 bases each). The germline V and J ends were trimmed by 3 bases and 8 bases, with 17 bases remaining between them. Germline CDR1 and CDR2: KGHSH and LQKENI. This CDR3 is built from 15 residues. CDR3 amino acids: CASSPTRGSEYEQFF. The CDR3, as DNA: TGTGCCAGCTCACCGACTAGGGGGTCGGAGTATGAGCAGTTCTTC. Together with reference TRBV18 and TRBJ2-1, the CDR3 gives the full variable domain: NAGVMQNPRHLVRRRGQEARLRCSPMKGHSHVYWYRQLPEEGLKFMVYLQKENIIDESGMPKERFSAEFPKEGPSILRIQQVVRGDSAAYFCASSPTRGSEYEQFFGPGTRLTVL.

The rearrangement joins TRBV20-1 to TRBJ1-6; tentatively, D is TRBD1 (5 bases). CDR3 length: 14 residues. V was clipped by 6 bases and J by 5 bases, with 14 bases between them. Germline V gives CDR1 DFQATT, CDR2 SNEGSKA (reference sequence). The CDR3 DNA follows: TGCAGTGCCCCCACGGGGGGGAATAATTCACCCCTCCACTTT. This codes for CSAPTGGNNSPLHF.

This chain links TRBV14 with TRBJ2-3; possibly TRBD2 for D (6 bases). The CDR3 covers 20 residues. CDR1 is SGHDN and CDR2 is FVKESK in the germline V gene. The germline V and J ends were trimmed by 0 bases and 2 bases, with 24 bases remaining between them. CDR3 amino acids: CASSQDPFSIVAGITDTQYF. In DNA, the CDR3 is TGTGCCAGCAGCCAAGATCCCTTTAGTATTGTGGCGGGGATCACAGATACGCAGTATTTT.

Ten or more counts support this clonotype. The chain joins TRBV20-1 to TRBJ2-3; D gene unclear. Looked up from germline, CDR1 is DFQATT and CDR2 is SNEGSKA (reference sequence). CDR3 length equals 14 residues. Deletions cut 1 base from V and 1 base from J, with 9 bases between. The CDR3 region is CSARVAGGTDTQYF. CDR3 coding DNA: TGCAGTGCTAGAGTCGCTGGGGGCACAGATACGCAGTATTTT.

V and J are TRBV12-5 and TRBJ1-5, with D unresolved. Germline assignment: CDR1 LGHNT and CDR2 FRNRAP. CDR3 size: 13 residues. V shed 1 base and J shed 5 bases, with 6 bases lying between them. The CDR3 here is CASGLDGYQPQHF. The CDR3 DNA follows: TGTGCTAGTGGTTTGGACGGTTATCAGCCCCAGCATTTT.

The chain carries TRBV20-1 and TRBJ2-7, with TRBD1 as a possible D gene (5 bases). Germline V lookup: CDR1 DFQATT, CDR2 SNEGSKA (reference sequence). The CDR3 is 12 amino acids. V was shortened by 5 bases and J by 2 bases, with 10 bases between the two germline ends. The CDR3 DNA is TGCAGTGCTCTACAGGAAACCTACGAGCAGTACTTC. Protein: CSALQETYEQYF.

This clonotype came up a few times. The CDR3 DNA follows: TGTGCCAGCAGCTTGGCCGGCAGGAACTCCTACAATGAGCAGTTCTTC. As protein: CASSLAGRNSYNEQFF. The V gene is TRBV5-6, the J gene TRBJ2-1; D call uncertain. CDR3 length: 16 residues. Trimming removed 0 bases at V and 0 bases at J, with 10 bases between. Germline V CDR1 and CDR2: SGHDT, YYEEEE. The variable domain in full, completed from reference TRBV5-6 and TRBJ2-1, reads DAGVTQSPTHLIKTRGQQVTLRCSPKSGHDTVSWYQQALGQGPQFIFQYYEEEERQRGNFPDRFSGHQFPNYSSELNVNALLLGDSALYLCASSLAGRNSYNEQFFGPGTRLTVL.

The chain is built from TRBV2 and TRBJ2-4; 14 bases line up with TRBD2. The CDR3 is 14 amino acids. Germline V gene sequence: CDR1 SNHLY, CDR2 FYNNEI. J was trimmed by 15 bases and V by 6 bases; bases with no gene match: 10. CDR3 residues: CASRGLAGVELPYF. In DNA form, the CDR3 reads TGTGCCAGCAGGGGACTAGCGGGGGTTGAGCTCCCGTACTTC.

The rearrangement joins TRBV3-1 to TRBJ2-7; a possible D gene is TRBD2 (5 bases). The CDR3 has 13 amino acids. Germline V gives CDR1 LGHDT, CDR2 YNNKEL (reference sequence). The V end was cut by 5 bases, the J end by 3 bases, with 11 bases between. CDR3 protein: CASSARRGYEQYF. The CDR3, as DNA: TGTGCCAGCAGCGCCCGACGGGGCTACGAGCAGTACTTC.

This clonotype was picked up many times. The chain uses TRBV5-6 and TRBJ1-1, with D unresolved. CDR3 length equals 12 residues. V was pared by 1 base and J by 4 bases, with 5 bases between. Germline V gene lookup returns CDR1 SGHDT and CDR2 YYEEEE. CDR3 sequence: CASSLPRTEAFF. In DNA, the CDR3 is TGTGCCAGCAGCTTGCCCCGCACTGAAGCTTTCTTT.